This TCR beta chain was recovered during a study of cytomegalovirus exposure and HLA in healthy donors. Points from the study as a whole: In a later analysis, several top co-occurrence clusters appeared linked to parvovirus B19, influenza, CMV and Epstein-Barr virus.

PCR employed 60 Vbeta and 13 Jbeta primers. Data came from immunoSEQ multiplex PCR; TCRdb stores just in-frame clones and leaves some out. This sample has about 180,000 clones; approximately 78% occur once, and the top ten carry over 10%. With 1 base removed from V and 2 bases from J, the gap between germline ends came to 8 bases. The CDR3 is made up of 14 amino acids. Germline V gene sequence: CDR1 KGHSH, CDR2 LQKENI. Remarks on this clone: Its antigen remains unidentified.

This receptor was obtained from a woman aged 50 to 60 in good health and CMV-seropositive. The V gene is TRBV18, the J gene TRBJ2-5; no clear D. Sequenced: PBMCs. CDR3 DNA: TGTGCCAGCTCACCACGCGGCGCGCAAGAGACCCAGTACTTC. It yields the protein CASSPRGAQETQYF.